These 20 T cell receptor beta chains were sequenced from one sample in a study of blood T cell repertoires in COVID-19. Clones were read by immunoSEQ multiplex PCR, and TCRdb kept only the in-frame ones, dropping some. Counted here are 120,000 or so clones, around 90% occurring once; the ten biggest clones make up about 1.5%. Sequencing used peripheral blood. The receptors were gathered from a human donor in a cohort sampled during active COVID-19.

V is TRBV9 and J is TRBJ1-1; maybe TRBD1 (5 bases). Trimming stripped 0 bases from V and 6 bases from J, with 15 bases between. The germline V gene encodes CDR1 SGDLS and CDR2 YYNGEE. The CDR3 spans 15 residues. The CDR3 is CASSVGTGPGAEAFF. In DNA, the CDR3 is TGTGCCAGCAGCGTAGGAACAGGCCCGGGGGCTGAAGCTTTCTTT.

The chain joins TRBV30 to TRBJ2-2; 11 positions agree with TRBD2. Germline V gives CDR1 GTSNPN, CDR2 SVGIG (reference sequence). The CDR3 consists of 16 residues. V was clipped by 0 bases and J by 6 bases; unmatched bases: 6. The CDR3: CAWSVPTSGGPGELFF. CDR3 sequence (DNA): TGTGCCTGGAGTGTACCAACTAGCGGGGGTCCCGGGGAGCTGTTTTTT. Filled out from reference TRBV30 and TRBJ2-2, the complete variable domain reads SQTIHQWPATLVQPVGSPLSLECTVEGTSNPNLYWYRQAAGRGLQLLFYSVGIGQISSEVPQNLSASRPQDRQFILSSKKLLLSDSGFYLCAWSVPTSGGPGELFFGEGSRLTVL.

This chain connects TRBV5-1 to TRBJ2-3, with D possibly matching TRBD2 (6 bases). Germline CDR1 SGHRS, CDR2 YFSETQ. CDR3 length equals 15 residues. Trimming removed 5 bases from V and 0 bases from J, with 13 bases in between. The CDR3 DNA follows: TGCGCCAGCAGAGCTGCCGGGACTAGCACAGATACGCAGTATTTT. Encoded protein: CASRAAGTSTDTQYF.

The CDR3 is CASSPNTGYYNEQFF. CDR3 bases: TGTGCCAGCAGCCCGAACACAGGGTACTACAATGAGCAGTTCTTC. The chain couples TRBV5-5 to TRBJ2-1; possible D gene TRBD1, 6 bases. The V and J ends lost 4 bases and 3 bases respectively, with 14 bases between them. Looked up from germline, CDR1 is SGHKS and CDR2 is YYEKEE (reference sequence). This CDR3 has 15 amino acids.

V usage is TRBV28 and J usage is TRBJ2-3, with D possibly matching TRBD2 (6 bases). The V end was cut by 5 bases, the J end by 1 base, with 10 bases between. The germline CDR1 and CDR2 sequences are MDHEN and SYDVKM. The CDR3 consists of 14 residues. The CDR3 nucleotides are TGTGCCAGCAGTAGGAGGGCCGGCACAGATACGCAGTATTTT. Residues: CASSRRAGTDTQYF.

This chain uses TRBV29-1 with TRBJ2-3; D possibly corresponds to TRBD1 (5 bases). Trimming took 7 bases from V and 2 from J, leaving 19 bases between them. The germline V gene encodes CDR1 SQVTM and CDR2 ANQGSEA. This CDR3 region has 15 residues. CDR3 sequence (DNA): TGCAGCGCTTCAGGGTCCCGCCTTCCCACAGATACGCAGTATTTT. Its protein is CSASGSRLPTDTQYF.

The gene calls are TRBV28 and TRBJ2-1; TRBD2 agrees at 12 bases. The J segment lost 7 bases and the V segment lost 6 bases, leaving 10 bases of the junction unmatched. Germline V gene data show CDR1 as MDHEN and CDR2 as SYDVKM. The CDR3 covers 16 residues. The CDR3 coding sequence is TGTGCCAGCAGCCAAGTCCGGACTAGCGGGGTAAATGAGCAGTTCTTC. Translating gives CASSQVRTSGVNEQFF. The complete variable domain, with remaining parts taken from reference TRBV28 and TRBJ2-1, reads DVKVTQSSRYLVKRTGEKVFLECVQDMDHENMFWYRQDPGLGLRLIYFSYDVKMKEKGDIPEGYSVSREKKERFSLILESASTNQTSMYLCASSQVRTSGVNEQFFGPGTRLTVL.

Worth noting for this clone: A read error may account for a junction end that differs from germline. The chain uses TRBV2 and TRBJ1-3; no reliable D call. The germline V gene encodes CDR1 SNHLY and CDR2 FYNNEI. This CDR3 spans 15 amino acids. The CDR3 coding sequence is TGTGCCAGCAGTCAAGGACTAACCTCTGGAAACACCGTATATTTT. Translated, it gives CASSQGLTSGNTVYF.

The V call is TRBV19, the J call TRBJ2-1; D is perhaps TRBD2 (6 bases). V was cut by 3 bases and J by 4 bases, with 13 bases left in between. The CDR3 extends over 15 amino acids. Germline V gene lookup returns CDR1 LNHDA and CDR2 SQIVND (reference sequence). The CDR3 sequence is CASSMFAGNYNEQFF. DNA of the CDR3: TGTGCCAGTAGTATGTTTGCGGGGAATTACAATGAGCAGTTCTTC.

The gene calls are TRBV2 and TRBJ2-2; no clear D. This CDR3 comprises 14 residues. Germline loops: CDR1 SNHLY, CDR2 FYNNEI. V gave up 5 bases and J gave up 0 bases, with 7 bases separating them. The CDR3 sequence: CASSKTTNTGELFF. The CDR3 DNA reads as TGTGCCAGCAGTAAGACAACGAACACCGGGGAGCTGTTTTTT.

This clone appeared a few times. This same CDR3 is encoded by further DNA sequences in the sample. The rearrangement joins TRBV28 to TRBJ1-2; tentative D call: TRBD1 (5 bases). CDR1 and CDR2 (germline): MDHEN, SYDVKM. The CDR3 runs 13 residues. V was pared by 7 bases and J by 2 bases, with 11 bases between. CDR3 DNA: TGTGCCAGCACACAGGCGGGGAACTATGGCTACACCTTC. Protein sequence: CASTQAGNYGYTF.

This clone is medium-sized by share. The V gene is TRBV27, the J gene TRBJ1-2, with 8 nucleotides matching TRBD1. V dropped 5 bases and J dropped 4; count of bases not matched to a gene: 6. This CDR3 contains 14 residues. Germline lookup yields CDR1 MNHEY and CDR2 SMNVEV (reference sequence). For the CDR3, the DNA is TGTGCCAGCAGTGCGGACAGGGCCCTCTATGGCTACACCTTC. Translated, it gives CASSADRALYGYTF.

The V call is TRBV5-6, the J call TRBJ2-5; 8 bases line up with TRBD2. The CDR3 is 14 amino acids. V shed 0 bases, J shed 5 bases, and the junction held 3 bases outside the gene matches. CDR1 and CDR2 (germline): SGHDT, YYEEEE. Written as DNA, the CDR3 is TGTGCCAGCAGCTTGGGGGGACTAGAGGAGACCCAGTACTTC. Protein product: CASSLGGLEETQYF.

V usage is TRBV24-1 and J usage is TRBJ2-1; D gene ambiguous. In germline, CDR1 is KGHDR, CDR2 SFDVKD. V lost 4 bases and J lost 5, with 5 bases in between. The CDR3 contains 12 residues. CDR3 in DNA: TGTGCCACCAGTGAGCGTCACAATGAGCAGTTCTTC. Translating it yields CATSERHNEQFF.

This clone appeared once. This sequence joins TRBV27 and TRBJ1-1, with D unresolved. The CDR3 has 13 amino acids. V lost 0 bases, J lost 5 bases, and 7 bases lay in between. Germline CDR1 and CDR2: MNHEY and SMNVEV (reference sequence). Written as DNA, the CDR3 is TGTGCCAGCAGTTTATCTCCTCTTACTGAAGCTTTCTTT. It encodes CASSLSPLTEAFF.

A note on this clone: The same CDR3 also results from other DNA sequences found in this sample. The chain recombines TRBV9 with TRBJ2-7, with TRBD2 identical over 10 bases. Germline V gene data show CDR1 as SGDLS and CDR2 as YYNGEE. V shed 0 bases, J shed 3 bases, and the junction held 0 bases outside the gene matches. This CDR3 spans 14 amino acids. The CDR3, as DNA: TGTGCCAGCAGCGTAGGGACTAGCGGCTACGAGCAGTACTTC. It specifies CASSVGTSGYEQYF.

The chain joins TRBV28 to TRBJ2-7; D not certain. This CDR3 comprises 12 residues. The germline CDR1 and CDR2 sequences are MDHEN and SYDVKM. The ends were cut back, 7 bases at V and 3 bases at J, with 10 bases in the middle. CDR3 DNA sequence: TGTGCCAGCACTACCTCCCTCTACGAGCAGTACTTC. This gives the protein CASTTSLYEQYF.

This chain links TRBV7-9 with TRBJ2-1; D perhaps matches TRBD1 (6 bases). Germline V gene sequence: CDR1 SEHNR, CDR2 FQNEAQ (reference sequence). Between the trimmed V and J ends, which lost 5 bases and 4 bases, there was a span of 15 bases. The CDR3 is 15 residues long. CDR3 nucleotide sequence: TGTGCCAGCAGCCTCACTAGGGGGATTTACAATGAGCAGTTCTTC. This encodes CASSLTRGIYNEQFF.

The V call is TRBV29-1, the J call TRBJ1-2; 9 nucleotides align to TRBD1. The junction had 3 bases not matched to a gene; V was cut back by 5 bases and J by 8 bases. CDR3 length: 11 amino acids. Germline CDR1 is SQVTM and CDR2 is ANQGSEA. The CDR3: CSVWDRDGYTF. CDR3 DNA: TGCAGCGTTTGGGACAGGGACGGCTACACCTTC.

The genes are TRBV5-1 and TRBJ2-6; possibly TRBD1 for D (8 bases). Germline assignment: CDR1 SGHRS and CDR2 YFSETQ. The CDR3 has 17 amino acids. V was pared by 4 bases and J by 2 bases, with 16 bases between. The CDR3 reads CASSSGTGNPGANVLTF. The CDR3 DNA is TGCGCCAGCAGCAGCGGGACAGGTAACCCTGGGGCCAACGTCCTGACTTTC. The whole variable domain, remainder taken from reference TRBV5-1 and TRBJ2-6, is KAGVTQTPRYLIKTRGQQVTLSCSPISGHRSVSWYQQTPGQGLQFLFEYFSETQRNKGNFPGRFSGRQFSNSRSEMNVSTLELGDSALYLCASSSGTGNPGANVLTFGAGSRLTVL.